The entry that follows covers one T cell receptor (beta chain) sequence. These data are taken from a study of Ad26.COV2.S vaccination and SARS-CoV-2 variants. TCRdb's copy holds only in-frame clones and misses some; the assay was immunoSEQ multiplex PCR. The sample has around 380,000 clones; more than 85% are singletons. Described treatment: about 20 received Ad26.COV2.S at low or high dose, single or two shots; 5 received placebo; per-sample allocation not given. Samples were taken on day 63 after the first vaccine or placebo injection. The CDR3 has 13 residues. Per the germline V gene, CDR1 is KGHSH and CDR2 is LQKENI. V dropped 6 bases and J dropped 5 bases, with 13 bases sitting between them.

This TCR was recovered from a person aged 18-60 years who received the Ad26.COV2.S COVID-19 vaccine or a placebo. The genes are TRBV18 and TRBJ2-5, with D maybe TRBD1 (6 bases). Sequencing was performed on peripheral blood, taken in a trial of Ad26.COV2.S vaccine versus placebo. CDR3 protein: CASSRGQLETQYF. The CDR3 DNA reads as TGTGCCAGCTCCCGAGGACAGCTTGAGACCCAGTACTTC.